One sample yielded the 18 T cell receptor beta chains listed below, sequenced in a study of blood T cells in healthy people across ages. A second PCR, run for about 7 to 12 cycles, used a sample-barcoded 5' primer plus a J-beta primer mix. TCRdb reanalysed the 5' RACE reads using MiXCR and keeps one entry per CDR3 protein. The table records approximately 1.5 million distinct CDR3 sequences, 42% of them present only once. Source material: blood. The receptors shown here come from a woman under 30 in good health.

The CDR3 DNA reads TGTGCCAGCTCCCCGAGGCGGCCGGCGAGCTCCTACAATGAGCAGTTCTTC. Translating gives CASSPRRPASSYNEQFF. The V call is TRBV11-1, the J call TRBJ2-1; D is ambiguous. Germline lookup yields CDR1 SGHAT and CDR2 FQDESV (reference sequence). This CDR3 has 17 residues. V dropped 8 bases and J dropped 0 bases, with 20 bases sitting between them.

CDR3 nucleotides: TGTGCCAGTACCATCGGACCGCTGGCCACTGAAGCTTTCTTT. Amino acid sequence: CASTIGPLATEAFF. The chain joins TRBV19 to TRBJ1-1; D gene ambiguous. Germline CDR1 LNHDA, CDR2 SQIVND (reference sequence). This CDR3 contains 14 residues. V lost 7 bases to trimming and J lost 4 bases, with 16 bases between them.

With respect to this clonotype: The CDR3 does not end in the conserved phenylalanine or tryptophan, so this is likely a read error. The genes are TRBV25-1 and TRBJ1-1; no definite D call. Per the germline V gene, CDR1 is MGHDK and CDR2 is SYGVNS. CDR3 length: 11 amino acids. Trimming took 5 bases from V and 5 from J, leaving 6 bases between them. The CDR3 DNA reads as TGTGCCAGCAGTCCCGGGACTGAAGCTTTCTTA. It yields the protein CASSPGTEAFL.

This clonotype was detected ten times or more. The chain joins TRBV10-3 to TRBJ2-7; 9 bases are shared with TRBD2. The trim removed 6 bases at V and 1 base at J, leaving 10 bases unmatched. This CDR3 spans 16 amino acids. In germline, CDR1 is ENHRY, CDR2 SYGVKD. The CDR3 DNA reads TGTGCCATCAGCCCCTCCGCGGGAGGGGCATCCTACGAGCAGTACTTC. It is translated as CAISPSAGGASYEQYF.

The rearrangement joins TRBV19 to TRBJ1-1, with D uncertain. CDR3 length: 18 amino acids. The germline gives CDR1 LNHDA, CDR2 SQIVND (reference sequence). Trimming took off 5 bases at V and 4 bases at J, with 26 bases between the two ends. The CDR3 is CASSAIYEEARSFTEAFF. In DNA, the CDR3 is TGTGCCAGTAGTGCCATCTACGAGGAGGCTCGATCGTTCACTGAAGCTTTCTTT.

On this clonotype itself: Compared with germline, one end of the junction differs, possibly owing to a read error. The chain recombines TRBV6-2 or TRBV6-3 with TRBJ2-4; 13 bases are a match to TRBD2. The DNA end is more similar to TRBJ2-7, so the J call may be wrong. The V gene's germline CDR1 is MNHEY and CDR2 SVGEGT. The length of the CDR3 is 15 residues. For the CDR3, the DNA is TGTGCCGGCAGCGACGGGACTAGCGGGGTCGACGAGCAGTACTTC. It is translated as CAGSDGTSGVDEQYF.

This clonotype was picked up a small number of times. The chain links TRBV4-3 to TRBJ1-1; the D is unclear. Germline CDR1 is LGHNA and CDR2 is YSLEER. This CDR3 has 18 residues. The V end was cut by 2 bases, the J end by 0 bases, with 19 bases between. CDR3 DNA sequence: TGCGCCAGCAGCCAAAGTAACCCGGGAGTAGGGATGAACACTGAAGCTTTCTTT. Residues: CASSQSNPGVGMNTEAFF.

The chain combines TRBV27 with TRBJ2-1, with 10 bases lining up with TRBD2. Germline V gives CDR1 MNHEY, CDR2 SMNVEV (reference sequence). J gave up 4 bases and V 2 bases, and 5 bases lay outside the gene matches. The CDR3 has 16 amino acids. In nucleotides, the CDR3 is TGTGCCAGCAGTTTAACAGCGGGAGGGATGTACAATGAGCAGTTCTTC. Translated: CASSLTAGGMYNEQFF.

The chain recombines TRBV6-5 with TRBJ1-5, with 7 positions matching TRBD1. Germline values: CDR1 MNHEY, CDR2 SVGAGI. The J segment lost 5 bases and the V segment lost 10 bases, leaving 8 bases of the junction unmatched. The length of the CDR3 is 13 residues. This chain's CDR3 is CATGRGLHQPQHF. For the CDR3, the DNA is TGTGCCACCGGGAGGGGGCTGCATCAGCCCCAGCATTTT.

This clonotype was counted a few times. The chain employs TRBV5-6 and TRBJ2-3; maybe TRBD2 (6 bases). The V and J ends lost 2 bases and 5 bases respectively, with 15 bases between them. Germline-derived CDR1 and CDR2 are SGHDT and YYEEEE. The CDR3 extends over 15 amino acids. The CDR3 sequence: CASSFRRGRGDTQYF. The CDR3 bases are TGTGCCAGCAGCTTCCGGCGGGGCAGAGGAGATACGCAGTATTTT.

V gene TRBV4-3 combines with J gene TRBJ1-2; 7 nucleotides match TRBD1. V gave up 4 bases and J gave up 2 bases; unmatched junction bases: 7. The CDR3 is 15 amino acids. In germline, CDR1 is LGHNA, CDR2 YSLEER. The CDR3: CASSPGQADNYGYTF. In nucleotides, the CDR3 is TGCGCCAGCAGCCCAGGACAGGCGGACAACTATGGCTACACCTTC.

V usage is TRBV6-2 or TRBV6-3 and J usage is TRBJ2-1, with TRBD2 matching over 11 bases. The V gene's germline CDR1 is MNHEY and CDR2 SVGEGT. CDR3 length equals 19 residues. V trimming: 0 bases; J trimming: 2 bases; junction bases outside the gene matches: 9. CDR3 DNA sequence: TGTGCCAGCAGTTACTCGCGGGGTATACTAGCGGGAGCCTACAATGAGCAGTTCTTC. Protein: CASSYSRGILAGAYNEQFF.

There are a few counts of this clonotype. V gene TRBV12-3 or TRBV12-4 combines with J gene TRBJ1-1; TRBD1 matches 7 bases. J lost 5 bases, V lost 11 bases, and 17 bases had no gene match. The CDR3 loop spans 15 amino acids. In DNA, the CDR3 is TGTGCCTCCTTGGGATGGGCAGGGGGTATTACTGAAGCTTTCTTT. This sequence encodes CASLGWAGGITEAFF.

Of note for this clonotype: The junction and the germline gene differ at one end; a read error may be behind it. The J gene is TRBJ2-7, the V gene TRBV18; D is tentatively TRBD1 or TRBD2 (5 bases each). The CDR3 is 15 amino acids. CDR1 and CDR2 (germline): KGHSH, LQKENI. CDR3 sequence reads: CASPPLGTSQYEQYF. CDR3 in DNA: TGTGCCAGCCCACCACTAGGGACCTCCCAGTACGAGCAGTACTTC.

The CDR3 is CASSVGGDYNEQFF. CDR3 coding DNA: TGTGCCAGCAGCGTTGGGGGGGACTACAATGAGCAGTTCTTC. V is TRBV9 and J is TRBJ2-1, with 7 positions matching TRBD2. The J segment lost 3 bases and the V segment lost 2 bases, leaving 2 bases of the junction unmatched. There are 14 residues in the CDR3. Germline-derived CDR1 and CDR2 are SGDLS and YYNGEE.

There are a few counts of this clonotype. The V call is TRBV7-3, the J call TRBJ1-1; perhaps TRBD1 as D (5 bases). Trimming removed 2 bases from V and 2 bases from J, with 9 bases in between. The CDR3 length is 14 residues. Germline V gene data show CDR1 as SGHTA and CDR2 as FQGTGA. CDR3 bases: TGTGCCAGCAGCTTAGAGACAGCCAACACTGAAGCTTTCTTT. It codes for CASSLETANTEAFF. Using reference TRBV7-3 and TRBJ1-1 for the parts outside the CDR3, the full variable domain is GAGVSQTPSNKVTEKGKYVELRCDPISGHTALYWYRQSLGQGPEFLIYFQGTGAADDSGLPNDRFFAVRPEGSVSTLKIQRTERGDSAVYLCASSLETANTEAFFGQGTRLTVV.

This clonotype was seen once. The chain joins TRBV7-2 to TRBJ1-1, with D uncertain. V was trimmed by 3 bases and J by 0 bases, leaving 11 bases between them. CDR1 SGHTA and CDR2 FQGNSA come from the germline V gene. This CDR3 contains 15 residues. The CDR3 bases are TGTGCCAGCAGCTTCTTTGGGATAATGAACACTGAAGCTTTCTTT. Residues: CASSFFGIMNTEAFF.

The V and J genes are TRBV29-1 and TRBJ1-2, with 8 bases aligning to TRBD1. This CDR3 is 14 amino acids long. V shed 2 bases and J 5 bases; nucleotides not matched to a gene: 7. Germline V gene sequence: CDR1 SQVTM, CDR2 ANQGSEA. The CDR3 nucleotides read TGCAGCGTTGAAAGCCCAGGGGGCCGATATGGCTACACCTTC. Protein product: CSVESPGGRYGYTF.